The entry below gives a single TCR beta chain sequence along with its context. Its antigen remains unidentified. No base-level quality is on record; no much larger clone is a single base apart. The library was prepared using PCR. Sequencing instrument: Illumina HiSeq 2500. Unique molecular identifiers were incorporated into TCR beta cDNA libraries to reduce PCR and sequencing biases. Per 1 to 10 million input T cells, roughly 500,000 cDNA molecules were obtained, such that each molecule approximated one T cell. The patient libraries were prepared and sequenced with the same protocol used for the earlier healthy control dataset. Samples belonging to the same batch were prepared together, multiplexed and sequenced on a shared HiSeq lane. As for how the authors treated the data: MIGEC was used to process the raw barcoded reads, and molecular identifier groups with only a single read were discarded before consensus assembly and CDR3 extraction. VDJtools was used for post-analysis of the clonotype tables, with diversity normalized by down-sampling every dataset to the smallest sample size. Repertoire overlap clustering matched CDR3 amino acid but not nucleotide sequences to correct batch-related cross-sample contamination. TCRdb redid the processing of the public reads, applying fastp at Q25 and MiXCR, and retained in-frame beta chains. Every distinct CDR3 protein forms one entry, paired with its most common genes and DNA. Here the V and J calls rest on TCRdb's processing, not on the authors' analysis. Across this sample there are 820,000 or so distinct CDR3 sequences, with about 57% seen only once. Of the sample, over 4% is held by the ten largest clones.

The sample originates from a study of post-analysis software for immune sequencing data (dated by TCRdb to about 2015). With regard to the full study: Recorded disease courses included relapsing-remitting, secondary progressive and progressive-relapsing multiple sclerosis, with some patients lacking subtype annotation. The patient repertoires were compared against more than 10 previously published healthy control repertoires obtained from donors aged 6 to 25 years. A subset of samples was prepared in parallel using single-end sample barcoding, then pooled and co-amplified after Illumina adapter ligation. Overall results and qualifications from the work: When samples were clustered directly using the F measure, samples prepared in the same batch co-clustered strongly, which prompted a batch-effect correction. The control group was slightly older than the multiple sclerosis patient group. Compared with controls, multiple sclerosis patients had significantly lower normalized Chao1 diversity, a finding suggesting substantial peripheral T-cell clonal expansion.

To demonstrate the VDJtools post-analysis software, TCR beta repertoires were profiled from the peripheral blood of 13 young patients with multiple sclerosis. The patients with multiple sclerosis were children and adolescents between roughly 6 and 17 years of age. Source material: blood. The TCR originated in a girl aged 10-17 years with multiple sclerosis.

The CDR3 amino acid sequence is: CASSPFGTGSQPQHF. The nucleotide sequence is given as TGTGCCAGCAGCCCCTTCGGGACAGGGAGTCAGCCCCAGCATTTT. The rearrangement joined TRBV5-4 to TRBJ1-5; the central 9 bases match TRBD1. The V end gives up 4 bases and the J end 6 bases, leaving 8 bases in the junction not matched to a gene. The germline V gene (reference sequence) supplies CDR1 SGHNT and CDR2 YYREEE. Reading from cysteine to phenylalanine, the CDR3 counts 15 amino acids. The read is trimmed to its CDR3 DNA, 45 bases read in frame from base 1.